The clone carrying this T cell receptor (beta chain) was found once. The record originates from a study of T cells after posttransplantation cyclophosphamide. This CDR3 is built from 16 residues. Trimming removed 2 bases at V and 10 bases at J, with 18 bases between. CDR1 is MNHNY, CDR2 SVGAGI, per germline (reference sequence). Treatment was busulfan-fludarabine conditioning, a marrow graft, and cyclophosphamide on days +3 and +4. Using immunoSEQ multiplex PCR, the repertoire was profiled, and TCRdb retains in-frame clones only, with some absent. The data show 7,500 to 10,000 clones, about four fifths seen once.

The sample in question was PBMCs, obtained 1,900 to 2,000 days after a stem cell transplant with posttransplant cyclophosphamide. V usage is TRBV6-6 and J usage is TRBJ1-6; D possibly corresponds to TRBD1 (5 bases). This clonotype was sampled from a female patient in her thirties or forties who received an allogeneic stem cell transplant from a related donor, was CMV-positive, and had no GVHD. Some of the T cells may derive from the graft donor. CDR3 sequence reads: CASSYLSGRGESPLHF. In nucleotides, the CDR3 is TGTGCCAGCAGTTACCTCTCGGGGAGGGGTGAGTCACCCCTCCACTTT.